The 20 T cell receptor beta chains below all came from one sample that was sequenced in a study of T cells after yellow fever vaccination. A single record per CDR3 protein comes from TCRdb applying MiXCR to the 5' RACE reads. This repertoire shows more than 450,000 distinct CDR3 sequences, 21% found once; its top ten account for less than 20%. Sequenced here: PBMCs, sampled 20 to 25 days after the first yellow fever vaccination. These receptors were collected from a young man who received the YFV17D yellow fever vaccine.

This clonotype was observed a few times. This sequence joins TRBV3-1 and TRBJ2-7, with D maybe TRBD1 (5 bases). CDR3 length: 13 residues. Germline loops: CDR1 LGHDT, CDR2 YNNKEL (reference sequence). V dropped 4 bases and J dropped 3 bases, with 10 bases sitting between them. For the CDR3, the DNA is TGTGCCAGCAGCCCTTTCCAGGGCTACGAGCAGTACTTC. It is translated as CASSPFQGYEQYF.

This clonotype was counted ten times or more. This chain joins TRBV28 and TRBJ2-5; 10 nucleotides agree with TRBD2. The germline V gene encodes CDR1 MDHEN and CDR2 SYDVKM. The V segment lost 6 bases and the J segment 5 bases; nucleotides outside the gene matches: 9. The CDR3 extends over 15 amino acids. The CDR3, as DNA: TGTGCCAGCAGACCACTAGCGGGGAACGGTGAGACCCAGTACTTC. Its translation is CASRPLAGNGETQYF.

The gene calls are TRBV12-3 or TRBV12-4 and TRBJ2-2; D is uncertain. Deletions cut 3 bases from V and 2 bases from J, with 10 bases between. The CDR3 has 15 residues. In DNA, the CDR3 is TGTGCCAGCAGTTTCGTCAGGCGAAACACCGGGGAGCTGTTTTTT. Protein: CASSFVRRNTGELFF.

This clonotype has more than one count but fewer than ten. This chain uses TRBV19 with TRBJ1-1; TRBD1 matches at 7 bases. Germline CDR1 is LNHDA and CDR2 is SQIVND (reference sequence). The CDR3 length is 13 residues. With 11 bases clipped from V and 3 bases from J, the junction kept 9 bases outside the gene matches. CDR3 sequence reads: CAPARGHDTEAFF. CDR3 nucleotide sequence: TGTGCCCCGGCAAGGGGGCATGACACTGAAGCTTTCTTT.

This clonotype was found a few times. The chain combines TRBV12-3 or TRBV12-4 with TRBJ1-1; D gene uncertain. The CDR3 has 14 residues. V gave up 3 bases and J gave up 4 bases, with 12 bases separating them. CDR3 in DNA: TGTGCCAGCAGTTTTTACCCGGGTGGCACTGAAGCTTTCTTT. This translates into CASSFYPGGTEAFF.

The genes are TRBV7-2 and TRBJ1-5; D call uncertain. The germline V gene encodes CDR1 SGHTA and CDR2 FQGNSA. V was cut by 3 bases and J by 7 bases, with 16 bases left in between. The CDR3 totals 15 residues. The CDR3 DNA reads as TGTGCCAGCAGCTTCCGGCCGGAGCCTAGACAGCCCCAGCATTTT. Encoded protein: CASSFRPEPRQPQHF.

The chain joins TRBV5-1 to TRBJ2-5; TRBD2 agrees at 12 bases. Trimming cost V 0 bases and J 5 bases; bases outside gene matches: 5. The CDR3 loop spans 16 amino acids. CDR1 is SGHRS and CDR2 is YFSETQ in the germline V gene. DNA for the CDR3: TGCGCCAGCAGCTTGGAAAGACTAGCGGGGGCGGAGACCCAGTACTTC. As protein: CASSLERLAGAETQYF.

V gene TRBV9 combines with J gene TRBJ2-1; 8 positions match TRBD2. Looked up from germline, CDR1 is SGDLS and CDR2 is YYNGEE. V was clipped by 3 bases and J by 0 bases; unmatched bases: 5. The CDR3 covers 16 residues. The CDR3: CASSGLALSSYNEQFF. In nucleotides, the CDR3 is TGTGCCAGCAGCGGACTAGCGCTGAGCTCCTACAATGAGCAGTTCTTC.

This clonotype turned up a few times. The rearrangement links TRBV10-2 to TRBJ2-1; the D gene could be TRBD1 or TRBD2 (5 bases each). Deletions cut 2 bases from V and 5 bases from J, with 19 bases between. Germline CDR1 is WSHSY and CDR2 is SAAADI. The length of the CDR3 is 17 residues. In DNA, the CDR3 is TGCGCCAGCAGTGAGCCCGTAGCCGGGGACCATGACAATGAGCAGTTCTTC. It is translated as CASSEPVAGDHDNEQFF.

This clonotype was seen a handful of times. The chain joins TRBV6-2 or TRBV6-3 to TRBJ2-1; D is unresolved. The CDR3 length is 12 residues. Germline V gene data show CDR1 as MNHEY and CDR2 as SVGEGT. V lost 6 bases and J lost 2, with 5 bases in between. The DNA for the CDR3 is TGTGCCAGCAGCGCACCCTACAATGAGCAGTTCTTC. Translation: CASSAPYNEQFF.

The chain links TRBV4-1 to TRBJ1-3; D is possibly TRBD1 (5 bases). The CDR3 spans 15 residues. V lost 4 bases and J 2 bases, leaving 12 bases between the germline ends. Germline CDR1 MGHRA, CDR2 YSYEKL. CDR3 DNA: TGCGCCAGCAGCCCCACCAAACAGGCTGGAAACACCATATATTTT. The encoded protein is CASSPTKQAGNTIYF.

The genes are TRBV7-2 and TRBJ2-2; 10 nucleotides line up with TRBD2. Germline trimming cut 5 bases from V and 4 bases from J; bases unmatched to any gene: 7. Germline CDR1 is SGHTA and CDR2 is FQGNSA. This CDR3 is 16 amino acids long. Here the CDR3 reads CASSPRASGGTGELFF. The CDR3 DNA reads TGTGCCAGCAGCCCCCGGGCTAGCGGGGGCACCGGGGAGCTGTTTTTT.

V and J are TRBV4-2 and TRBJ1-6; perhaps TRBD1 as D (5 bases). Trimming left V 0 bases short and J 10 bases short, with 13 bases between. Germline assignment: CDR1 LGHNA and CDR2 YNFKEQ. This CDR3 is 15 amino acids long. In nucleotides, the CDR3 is TGTGCCAGCAGCCAAGAAACCCAGGGCCAATCACCCCTCCACTTT. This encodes CASSQETQGQSPLHF.

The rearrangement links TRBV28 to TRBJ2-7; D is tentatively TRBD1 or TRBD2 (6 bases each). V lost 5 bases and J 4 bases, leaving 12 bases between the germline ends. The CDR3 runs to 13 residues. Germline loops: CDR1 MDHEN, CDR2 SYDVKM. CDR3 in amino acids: CASSTGGSYEQYV. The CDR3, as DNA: TGTGCCAGCAGTACCGGGGGCTCTTACGAGCAGTACGTC.

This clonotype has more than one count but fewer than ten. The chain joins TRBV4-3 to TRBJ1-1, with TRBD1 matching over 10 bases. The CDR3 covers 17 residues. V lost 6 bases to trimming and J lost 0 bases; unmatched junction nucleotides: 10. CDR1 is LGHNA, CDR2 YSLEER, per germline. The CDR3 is CASSPLGGQGLNTEAFF. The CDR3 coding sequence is TGCGCCAGCAGTCCCTTGGGGGGACAGGGGCTGAACACTGAAGCTTTCTTT.

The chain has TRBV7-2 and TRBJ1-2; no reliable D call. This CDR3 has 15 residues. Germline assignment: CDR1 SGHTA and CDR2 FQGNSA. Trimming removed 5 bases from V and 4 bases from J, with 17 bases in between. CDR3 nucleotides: TGTGCCAGCAGCGTGTATTTTGGGGAGTCCTATGGCTACACCTTC. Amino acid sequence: CASSVYFGESYGYTF.

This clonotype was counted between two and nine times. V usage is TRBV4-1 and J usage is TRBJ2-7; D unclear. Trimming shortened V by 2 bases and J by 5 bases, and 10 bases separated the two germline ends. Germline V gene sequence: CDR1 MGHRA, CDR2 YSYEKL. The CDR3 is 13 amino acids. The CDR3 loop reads CASSQLPGNEQYF. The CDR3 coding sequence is TGCGCCAGCAGCCAATTACCGGGTAACGAGCAGTACTTC.

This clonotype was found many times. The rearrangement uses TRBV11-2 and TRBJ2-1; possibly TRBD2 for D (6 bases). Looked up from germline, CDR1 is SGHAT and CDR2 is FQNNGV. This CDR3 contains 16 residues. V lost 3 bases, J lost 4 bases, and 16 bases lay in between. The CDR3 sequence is CASSFDSGLRYNEQFF. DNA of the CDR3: TGTGCCAGCAGCTTCGACTCCGGACTAAGGTACAATGAGCAGTTCTTC.

The CDR3 reads CASSYSYGVEQYF. In DNA form, the CDR3 reads TGTGCCAGCAGTTACAGTTATGGGGTAGAGCAGTACTTC. The J gene is TRBJ2-7, the V gene TRBV6-5; D not certain. Per germline, CDR1 MNHEY and CDR2 SVGAGI. The V end was cut by 2 bases, the J end by 7 bases, with 12 bases between. The CDR3 contains 13 residues.

The DNA for the CDR3 is TGTGCCAGCAGCGTTACAGGAGGGGAGACCCAGTACTTC. Amino acid sequence: CASSVTGGETQYF. The rearrangement links TRBV7-2 to TRBJ2-5; weak D call: TRBD2 (6 bases). The CDR3 extends over 13 amino acids. Between the trimmed V and J ends, which lost 5 bases and 5 bases, there was a span of 12 bases. Germline assignment: CDR1 SGHTA and CDR2 FQGNSA.